What follows are 28 T cell receptor beta chains derived from one specimen sequenced in a study of T cell responses to AZD1222 COVID-19 vaccine. Here immunoSEQ multiplex PCR was the method, and the copy in TCRdb shows in-frame clones only, minus some. The sample comprises around 47,000 clones, 80% of which are singletons, and approximately 21% rests with the top ten. The sequencing here drew on peripheral blood, taken 28 days after the second dose of the MenACWY control vaccine. Receptors originate from an adult who received the MenACWY meningococcal vaccine as a control.

The CDR3 loop is CASSPSGPHEKLFF. CDR3 coding DNA: TGTGCCAGCAGTCCCTCGGGTCCCCATGAAAAACTGTTTTTT. The chain recombines TRBV6-5 with TRBJ1-4; D gene unclear. Germline CDR1 reads MNHEY; CDR2 reads SVGAGI. The V gene lost 5 bases and the J gene lost 6 bases, with 13 bases spanning the gap. The CDR3 has 14 residues.

The gene calls are TRBV7-9 and TRBJ1-1; D is unclear. Trimming pared 0 bases from V and 1 base from J, leaving 9 bases between. CDR1 and CDR2 from the germline V gene are SEHNR and FQNEAQ (reference sequence). The CDR3 covers 15 residues. CDR3 nucleotides: TGTGCCAGCAGCTTAGCGTCCGGCGGGAACACTGAAGCTTTCTTT. It yields the protein CASSLASGGNTEAFF.

The chain is built from TRBV9 and TRBJ2-1; 13 bases fit TRBD2. CDR1 and CDR2 from the germline V gene are SGDLS and YYNGEE. V gave up 0 bases and J gave up 7 bases; unmatched junction bases: 10. The CDR3 has 18 residues. The CDR3 protein is CASSVDPGLAGILNEQFF. The CDR3 bases are TGTGCCAGCAGCGTAGACCCGGGACTAGCGGGAATACTGAATGAGCAGTTCTTC.

This chain joins TRBV7-2 and TRBJ2-7; the match to TRBD1 covers 9 bases. Germline values: CDR1 SGHTA, CDR2 FQGNSA. The length of the CDR3 is 15 residues. Trimming cost V 5 bases and J 7 bases; bases outside gene matches: 12. CDR3 DNA: TGTGCCAGCAGCCCCGGGGGACAGGGTACTCGGGAGCAGTACTTC. Its protein product is CASSPGGQGTREQYF. The full variable domain, rest sourced from reference TRBV7-2 and TRBJ2-7, is GAGVSQSPSNKVTEKGKDVELRCDPISGHTALYWYRQSLGQGLEFLIYFQGNSAPDKSGLPSDRFSAERTGGSVSTLTIQRTQQEDSAVYLCASSPGGQGTREQYFGPGTRLTVT.

The chain recombines TRBV11-2 with TRBJ1-1; 9 bases map to TRBD1. The V gene's germline CDR1 is SGHAT and CDR2 FQNNGV. There are 14 residues in the CDR3. V trimming: 4 bases; J trimming: 8 bases; junction bases outside the gene matches: 8. CDR3 residues: CASSSQGARSEAFF. The CDR3 DNA is TGTGCCAGCAGCTCACAGGGGGCGAGATCCGAAGCTTTCTTT.

This clone appeared once. The rearrangement links TRBV7-9 to TRBJ1-2; D not resolved. Germline CDR1 SEHNR, CDR2 FQNEAQ (reference sequence). Trimming took 4 bases from V and 4 from J, leaving 10 bases between them. The length of the CDR3 is 13 residues. The CDR3 region has the DNA TGTGCCAGCAGCTCCCCGGGGATCTATGGCTACACCTTC. Its protein is CASSSPGIYGYTF. Using reference TRBV7-9 and TRBJ1-2 for the parts outside the CDR3, the full variable domain is DTGVSQNPRHKITKRGQNVTFRCDPISEHNRLYWYRQTLGQGPEFLTYFQNEAQLEKSRLLSDRFSAERPKGSFSTLEIQRTEQGDSAMYLCASSSPGIYGYTFGSGTRLTVV.

This chain joins TRBV15 and TRBJ1-2; D may be TRBD1 (6 bases). The germline V and J ends were trimmed by 0 bases and 5 bases, with 16 bases remaining between them. From germline, CDR1 is LNHNV and CDR2 YYDKDF (reference sequence). There are 16 residues in the CDR3. CDR3 in DNA: TGTGCCACCAGCAGAGATAGGGGGGGCGCACGGTATGGCTACACCTTC. The encoded protein is CATSRDRGGARYGYTF.

This clone appeared a single time. The CDR3 loop reads CASSLGRTAHGYTF. In DNA, the CDR3 is TGTGCCAGCAGCTTAGGGCGTACAGCCCATGGCTACACCTTC. The chain joins TRBV11-2 to TRBJ1-2, with no clear D. CDR3 length: 14 residues. CDR1 SGHAT and CDR2 FQNNGV come from the germline V gene. Deletions cut 1 base from V and 6 bases from J, with 12 bases between. The full variable domain, completed using reference TRBV11-2 and TRBJ1-2, is EAGVAQSPRYKIIEKRQSVAFWCNPISGHATLYWYQQILGQGPKLLIQFQNNGVVDDSQLPKDRFSAERLKGVDSTLKIQPAKLEDSAVYLCASSLGRTAHGYTFGSGTRLTVV.

This sequence joins TRBV18 and TRBJ1-2, with a tentative D call TRBD1 (5 bases). Per the germline V gene, CDR1 is KGHSH and CDR2 is LQKENI. This CDR3 is built from 14 residues. V was trimmed by 2 bases and J by 4 bases, leaving 11 bases between them. CDR3 sequence (DNA): TGTGCCAGCTCACCAGGGGCCGGAGCCTATGGCTACACCTTC. It specifies CASSPGAGAYGYTF.

This clone has just one count. The chain has TRBV19 and TRBJ1-5; no firm D call. From germline, CDR1 is LNHDA and CDR2 SQIVND (reference sequence). The CDR3 contains 17 residues. V was trimmed by 6 bases and J by 2 bases, leaving 20 bases between them. The CDR3 DNA follows: TGTGCCAGTAGGGGGATGGGTTTGCCGCATGGCAATCAGCCCCAGCATTTT. Translated, it gives CASRGMGLPHGNQPQHF.

The V call is TRBV2, the J call TRBJ2-1; possibly TRBD1 or TRBD2 for D (6 bases each). The CDR3 runs 15 residues. V was trimmed by 2 bases and J by 3 bases, leaving 11 bases between them. In germline, CDR1 is SNHLY, CDR2 FYNNEI. In nucleotides, the CDR3 is TGTGCCAGCAGTGAAATGGGGGGCCGCTACAATGAGCAGTTCTTC. Residues: CASSEMGGRYNEQFF.

The table lists this clone with a count of one. The V call is TRBV9, the J call TRBJ2-1; unclear D gene. Per the germline V gene, CDR1 is SGDLS and CDR2 is YYNGEE. V was cut by 0 bases and J by 10 bases, with 20 bases left in between. The CDR3 extends over 16 amino acids. CDR3 amino acids: CASSVGGDLGRAEQFF. The CDR3 DNA reads TGTGCCAGCAGCGTAGGAGGAGACCTAGGCCGGGCCGAGCAGTTCTTC. The full variable domain, completed using reference TRBV9 and TRBJ2-1, is DSGVTQTPKHLITATGQRVTLRCSPRSGDLSVYWYQQSLDQGLQFLIQYYNGEERAKGNILERFSAQQFPDLHSELNLSSLELGDSALYFCASSVGGDLGRAEQFFGPGTRLTVL.

This clone was seen a handful of times. This chain connects TRBV27 to TRBJ2-3, with D unclear. V lost 6 bases and J 1 base, leaving 11 bases between the germline ends. The length of the CDR3 is 14 residues. In germline, CDR1 is MNHEY, CDR2 SMNVEV (reference sequence). This chain's CDR3 is CASSSHSGTDTQYF. CDR3 sequence (DNA): TGTGCCAGCAGCTCCCACTCAGGCACAGATACGCAGTATTTT.

This clone was found once. This chain joins TRBV2 and TRBJ1-1; D perhaps matches TRBD1 (6 bases). V dropped 5 bases and J dropped 2 bases, with 21 bases sitting between them. Per germline, CDR1 SNHLY and CDR2 FYNNEI. The CDR3 runs to 17 residues. The CDR3 sequence is CASSTFARPDRNTEAFF. In nucleotides, the CDR3 is TGTGCCAGCAGTACATTCGCCCGCCCGGACAGAAACACTGAAGCTTTCTTT.

The chain joins TRBV10-3 to TRBJ1-1, with D maybe TRBD1 (5 bases). CDR3 length equals 15 residues. Germline V gene data show CDR1 as ENHRY and CDR2 as SYGVKD. V lost 0 bases to trimming and J lost 2 bases, with 10 bases between them. The chain's CDR3 is CAISESTGGNTEAFF. The CDR3 region has the DNA TGTGCCATCAGTGAGTCTACAGGAGGAAACACTGAAGCTTTCTTT.

This clone was counted only a few times. V gene TRBV6-4 combines with J gene TRBJ2-3, with 10 positions matching TRBD2. Germline loops: CDR1 MRHNA, CDR2 SNTAGT. The junction had 3 bases not matched to a gene; V was cut back by 2 bases and J by 4 bases. This CDR3 spans 15 amino acids. The CDR3 DNA reads as TGTGCCAGCAGTGACGGGAGCGGGGGGGCAGATACGCAGTATTTT. Residues: CASSDGSGGADTQYF.

The V call is TRBV3-1 (or the pseudogene TRBV3-2), the J call TRBJ2-1; D may be TRBD1 or TRBD2 (5 bases each). Trimming left V 2 bases short and J 1 base short, with 9 bases between. From germline, CDR1 is LGHDT and CDR2 YNNKEL (reference sequence). The CDR3 covers 15 residues. As DNA, the CDR3 is TGTGCCAGCAGCCAACCGGGACGGTCCTACAATGAGCAGTTCTTC. This sequence encodes CASSQPGRSYNEQFF.

The chain joins TRBV27 to TRBJ1-2, with D unresolved. This CDR3 is built from 12 residues. Germline V lookup: CDR1 MNHEY, CDR2 SMNVEV (reference sequence). Trimming removed 6 bases from V and 8 bases from J, with 13 bases in between. The CDR3 spells CASSPRGVGYTF. The CDR3 DNA sequence: TGTGCCAGCAGCCCCCGGGGTGTAGGCTACACCTTC.

This rearrangement joins TRBV2 to TRBJ1-6; TRBD1 might be the D (5 bases). This CDR3 region has 13 residues. V was clipped by 5 bases and J by 7 bases, with 9 bases between them. Germline assignment: CDR1 SNHLY and CDR2 FYNNEI. CDR3 nucleotides: TGTGCCAGCAGTCTGAACAGGAATTCACCCCTCCACTTT. Its protein product is CASSLNRNSPLHF.

The chain carries TRBV30 and TRBJ2-5; D uncertain. Germline lookup yields CDR1 GTSNPN and CDR2 SVGIG (reference sequence). The CDR3 sequence is 14 residues long. Trimming left V 2 bases short and J 4 bases short, with 14 bases between. The CDR3 nucleotides are TGTGCCTGGAGTCCTACTCTCGCTGGAGAGACCCAGTACTTC. As protein: CAWSPTLAGETQYF.

The chain links TRBV6-5 to TRBJ2-7; D not certain. V lost 6 bases, J lost 2 bases, and 8 bases lay in between. Germline V gene lookup returns CDR1 MNHEY and CDR2 SVGAGI. This CDR3 has 12 residues. CDR3 nucleotides: TGTGCCAGCAGCGGTCCGACCTACGAGCAGTACTTC. This translates into CASSGPTYEQYF.

In its sample, this clone is medium-sized. V usage is TRBV19 and J usage is TRBJ2-2; D is uncertain. The CDR3 is 15 amino acids. Trimming took 6 bases from V and 3 from J, leaving 14 bases between them. Germline-derived CDR1 and CDR2 are LNHDA and SQIVND (reference sequence). In DNA form, the CDR3 reads TGTGCCAGTAGAACCCCGATGCAGGACACCGGGGAGCTGTTTTTT. Its protein product is CASRTPMQDTGELFF.

Here the CDR3 DNA reads TGTGCCAGCAGTGCCGAAGCGGGGGGGCCGACAGATACGCAGTATTTT. Its translation: CASSAEAGGPTDTQYF. This chain joins TRBV6-4 and TRBJ2-3; 10 nucleotides align to TRBD2. This CDR3 spans 16 amino acids. Germline V gives CDR1 MRHNA, CDR2 SNTAGT. J gave up 3 bases and V 4 bases, and 7 bases lay outside the gene matches.

The chain recombines TRBV3-1 (or the pseudogene TRBV3-2) with TRBJ1-1, with D perhaps TRBD1 (5 bases). V lost 0 bases and J lost 3, with 11 bases in between. The CDR3 sequence is 15 residues long. CDR1 LGHDT and CDR2 YNNKEL come from the germline V gene (reference sequence). Here the CDR3 DNA reads TGTGCCAGCAGCCAAGACGGGGGTTCGTACACTGAAGCTTTCTTT. This gives the protein CASSQDGGSYTEAFF.

This rearrangement joins TRBV6-2 or TRBV6-3 to TRBJ2-7, with D uncertain. Germline CDR1 MNHEY, CDR2 SVGEGT. The CDR3 spans 12 residues. The V and J ends lost 2 bases and 7 bases respectively, with 9 bases between them. The CDR3 nucleotides are TGTGCCAGCAGTTACGGAGTCCTAGAGCAGTACGTC. The encoded protein is CASSYGVLEQYV.

The chain links TRBV5-1 to TRBJ1-1; 7 nucleotides line up with TRBD1. CDR1 SGHRS and CDR2 YFSETQ come from the germline V gene. The trim removed 4 bases at V and 1 base at J, leaving 10 bases unmatched. The CDR3 sequence is 16 residues long. The CDR3 sequence is CASSRIGQDSNTEAFF. The CDR3 coding sequence is TGCGCCAGCAGCCGCATCGGACAGGACTCGAACACTGAAGCTTTCTTT.

This clone was seen a few times. The rearrangement uses TRBV12-3 or TRBV12-4 and TRBJ2-1; D not certain. The V end was cut by 3 bases, the J end by 9 bases, with 12 bases between. CDR3 length: 13 residues. This CDR3 reads CASSLAQTREQFF. CDR3 coding DNA: TGTGCCAGCAGTTTGGCTCAGACGCGTGAGCAGTTCTTC.

The chain employs TRBV28 and TRBJ2-1, with a possible D match to TRBD1 (5 bases). CDR1 is MDHEN and CDR2 is SYDVKM in the germline V gene. Trimming stripped 2 bases from V and 0 bases from J, with 8 bases between. The CDR3 consists of 15 residues. CDR3: CASSLRQSSYNEQFF. The CDR3 nucleotides read TGTGCCAGCAGTTTAAGACAGAGCTCCTACAATGAGCAGTTCTTC. The variable domain in full, with the rest retrieved from reference TRBV28 and TRBJ2-1, is DVKVTQSSRYLVKRTGEKVFLECVQDMDHENMFWYRQDPGLGLRLIYFSYDVKMKEKGDIPEGYSVSREKKERFSLILESASTNQTSMYLCASSLRQSSYNEQFFGPGTRLTVL.